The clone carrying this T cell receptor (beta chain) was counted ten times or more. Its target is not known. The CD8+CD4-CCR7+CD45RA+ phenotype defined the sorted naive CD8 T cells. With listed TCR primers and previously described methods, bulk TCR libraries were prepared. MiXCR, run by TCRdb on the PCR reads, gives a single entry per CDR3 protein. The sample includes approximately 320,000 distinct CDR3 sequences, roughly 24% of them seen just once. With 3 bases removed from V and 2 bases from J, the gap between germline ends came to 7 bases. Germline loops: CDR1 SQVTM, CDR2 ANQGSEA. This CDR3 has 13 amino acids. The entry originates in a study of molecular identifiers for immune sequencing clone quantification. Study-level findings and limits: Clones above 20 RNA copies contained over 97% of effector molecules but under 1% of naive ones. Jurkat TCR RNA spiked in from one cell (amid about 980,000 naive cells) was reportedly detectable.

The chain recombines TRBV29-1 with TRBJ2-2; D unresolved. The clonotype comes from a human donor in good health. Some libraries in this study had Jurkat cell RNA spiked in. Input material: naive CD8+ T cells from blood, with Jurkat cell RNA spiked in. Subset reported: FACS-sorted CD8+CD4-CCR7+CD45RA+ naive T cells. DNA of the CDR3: TGCAGCGTTGACGGGCTCAACACCGGGGAGCTGTTTTTT. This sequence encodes CSVDGLNTGELFF.